The 13 T cell receptor beta chains given below trace back to one sample, sequenced in a study of control samples from healthy donors and cancer patients. The method was immunoSEQ multiplex PCR; TCRdb's version includes in-frame clones alone and lacks a portion of them. This sample yields 130,000 or so clones, of which 87% are seen a single time; about 8.7% belongs to the top ten. Specimen: blood. Every receptor here comes from a man in his forties or fifties in good health.

The chain has TRBV27 and TRBJ1-3; D possibly corresponds to TRBD1 (6 bases). Germline assignment: CDR1 MNHEY and CDR2 SMNVEV (reference sequence). CDR3 size: 14 residues. V gave up 6 bases and J gave up 4 bases, with 13 bases separating them. The CDR3 sequence is CASRQSGAGNTIYF. The DNA of the CDR3 is TGTGCCAGCAGACAATCAGGGGCAGGAAACACCATATATTTT.

This clone appeared a single time. This rearrangement joins TRBV7-6 to TRBJ2-5; possible D gene TRBD2, 6 bases. The CDR3 totals 14 residues. Germline-derived CDR1 and CDR2 are SGHVS and FNYEAQ. V lost 5 bases, J lost 3 bases, and 13 bases lay in between. The CDR3 spells CASSRIWGEETQYF. The CDR3 region has the DNA TGTGCCAGCAGCCGGATCTGGGGGGAAGAGACCCAGTACTTC.

The chain carries TRBV7-9 and TRBJ2-3, with D perhaps matching TRBD1 (6 bases). The germline CDR1 and CDR2 sequences are SEHNR and FQNEAQ (reference sequence). The V end lost 2 bases, the J end lost 0 bases, and 18 bases lay between the germline ends. This CDR3 has 18 amino acids. The CDR3 sequence: CASSLKTLRDISTDTQYF. CDR3 nucleotides: TGTGCCAGCAGCTTAAAAACTCTTCGGGACATTAGCACAGATACGCAGTATTTT.

The chain combines TRBV21-1 with TRBJ1-1; the table assigns TRBD1, which was not confirmed against the DNA. TRBV21-1 is a recognized pseudogene. The CDR3 loop spans 14 amino acids. The CDR3 here is CASSPGTGGTEAFF. The CDR3 DNA follows: TGTGCCAGCAGCCCCGGGACAGGGGGCACTGAAGCTTTCTTT.

The chain joins TRBV4-3 to TRBJ1-5, with a tentative D call TRBD1 (5 bases). The germline CDR1 and CDR2 sequences are LGHNA and YSLEER. The CDR3 is made up of 16 amino acids. V lost 0 bases and J 3 bases, leaving 12 bases between the germline ends. CDR3 nucleotide sequence: TGCGCCAGCAGCCAAGACAGGGTGGGAAACAATCAGCCCCAGCATTTT. Protein sequence: CASSQDRVGNNQPQHF.

This chain connects TRBV7-9 to TRBJ2-7; the D gene is possibly TRBD2 (6 bases). V was pared by 6 bases and J by 2 bases, with 14 bases between. Germline values: CDR1 SEHNR, CDR2 FQNEAQ (reference sequence). The CDR3 spans 14 residues. CDR3 sequence (DNA): TGTGCCAGCAGTCCTGGAGGGAGGCCCTACGAGCAGTACTTC. Protein: CASSPGGRPYEQYF.

The V and J genes are TRBV6-5 and TRBJ1-5, with a possible D match to TRBD1 (6 bases). CDR3 length equals 13 residues. Germline CDR1 and CDR2: MNHEY and SVGAGI. Trimming removed 6 bases from V and 3 bases from J, with 9 bases in between. CDR3 region: CASRDRYNQPQHF. The CDR3 DNA reads TGTGCCAGCAGAGACAGGTACAATCAGCCCCAGCATTTT.

The gene calls are TRBV5-1 and TRBJ2-5; D perhaps matches TRBD1 (5 bases). Trimming left V 5 bases short and J 4 bases short, with 9 bases between. Germline V gene sequence: CDR1 SGHRS, CDR2 YFSETQ. The CDR3 runs to 12 residues. The CDR3 region has the DNA TGCGCCAGCAGTAGGACACGAGAGACCCAGTACTTC. Residues: CASSRTRETQYF.

The CDR3 spells CATSLQGSYEQYF. The CDR3 nucleotides read TGTGCCACCAGCCTCCAGGGGTCCTACGAGCAGTACTTC. The V call is TRBV15, the J call TRBJ2-7; D might be TRBD1 (6 bases). Trimming took off 5 bases at V and 1 base at J, with 9 bases between the two ends. This CDR3 spans 13 amino acids. Germline lookup yields CDR1 LNHNV and CDR2 YYDKDF (reference sequence).

The chain uses TRBV3-1 (or the pseudogene TRBV3-2) and TRBJ1-2; D uncertain. Germline loops: CDR1 LGHDT, CDR2 YNNKEL (reference sequence). This CDR3 has 11 amino acids. The V gene lost 3 bases and the J gene lost 7 bases, with 6 bases spanning the gap. CDR3: CASSQARGYTF. In nucleotides, the CDR3 is TGTGCCAGCAGCCAGGCCCGTGGCTACACCTTC.

The chain links TRBV5-1 to TRBJ1-1; 8 bases fit TRBD1. The CDR3 is 13 residues long. Per germline, CDR1 SGHRS and CDR2 YFSETQ. The V gene end was trimmed by 3 bases and the J gene end by 10 bases; junction bases not matched to a gene: 8. The CDR3 DNA sequence: TGCGCCAGCAGCTCTCGACAGGGGAAAATAGCTTTCTTT. This codes for CASSSRQGKIAFF.

CDR3 residues: CASSYSGDNTEAFF. The CDR3, as DNA: TGTGCCAGCAGTTACTCAGGGGACAACACTGAAGCTTTCTTT. The V gene is TRBV6-6, the J gene TRBJ1-1; weak D call: TRBD1 (5 bases). The CDR3 length is 14 residues. V dropped 0 bases and J dropped 2 bases, with 7 bases sitting between them. Per the germline V gene, CDR1 is MNHNY and CDR2 is SVGAGI (reference sequence).

The chain carries TRBV13 and TRBJ2-2; D call uncertain. The CDR3 consists of 16 residues. Germline CDR1 PRHDT, CDR2 FYEKMQ (reference sequence). The V end was cut by 5 bases, the J end by 6 bases, with 19 bases between. Written as DNA, the CDR3 is TGTGCCAGCAGCCGTCGGGTGGGAATGGTAGCCGGGGAGCTGTTTTTT. It translates to CASSRRVGMVAGELFF. Using reference TRBV13 and TRBJ2-2 for the parts outside the CDR3, the full variable domain is AAGVIQSPRHLIKEKRETATLKCYPIPRHDTVYWYQQGPGQDPQFLISFYEKMQSDKGSIPDRFSAQQFSDYHSELNMSSLELGDSALYFCASSRRVGMVAGELFFGEGSRLTVL.